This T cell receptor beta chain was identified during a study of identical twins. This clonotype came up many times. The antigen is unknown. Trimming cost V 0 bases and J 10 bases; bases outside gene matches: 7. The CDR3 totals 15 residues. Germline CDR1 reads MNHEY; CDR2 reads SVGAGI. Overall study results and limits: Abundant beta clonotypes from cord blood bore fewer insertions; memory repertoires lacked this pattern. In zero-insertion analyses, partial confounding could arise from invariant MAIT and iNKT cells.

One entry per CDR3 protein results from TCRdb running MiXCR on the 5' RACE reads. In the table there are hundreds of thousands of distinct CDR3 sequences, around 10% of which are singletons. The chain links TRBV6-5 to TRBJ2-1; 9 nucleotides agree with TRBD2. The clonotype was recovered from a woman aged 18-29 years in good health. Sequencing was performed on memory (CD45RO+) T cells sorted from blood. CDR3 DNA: TGTGCCAGCAGTTACTCGGGACTAGCCCCTCGAGAGCAGTTCTTC. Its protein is CASSYSGLAPREQFF.